This TCR beta chain was captured in a study of control samples from healthy donors and cancer patients. Some clones are missing from TCRdb's copy, which holds only in-frame ones; the method was immunoSEQ multiplex PCR. The repertoire holds over 120,000 clones, with 75% to 95% as singletons. V gave up 1 base and J gave up 7 bases, with 20 bases separating them. The CDR3 runs 17 residues. Germline V gene lookup returns CDR1 LGHNA and CDR2 YNFKEQ. This clonotype was obtained from a man aged 30 to 39 in good health. The sequencing sample was made of blood. The chain employs TRBV4-2 and TRBJ2-1, with a weak D call TRBD2 (7 bases). The CDR3 DNA is TGTGCCAGCAGCCAAGGGGGGGCGGGGGCAGATAGGAATGAGCAGTTCTTC. It specifies CASSQGGAGADRNEQFF.